The 13 T cell receptor beta chains presented below share a single source sample, sequenced in a study of T cells after yellow fever vaccination. TCRdb re-derived calls from the 5' RACE reads in MiXCR, one entry per CDR3 protein. The table includes 350,000 to 550,000 distinct CDR3 sequences, roughly a sixth detected once. Sequenced material: PBMCs, taken before the yellow fever booster vaccination. Receptors originate from a man between 18 and 29 years old who received the YFV17D yellow fever vaccine.

DNA of the CDR3: TGTGCCAGCAGCTTAGAAGGCAGCGGGGCCTACAATGAGCAGTTCTTC. Amino acid sequence: CASSLEGSGAYNEQFF. This rearrangement joins TRBV7-8 to TRBJ2-1; 7 bases are shared with TRBD2. V shed 1 base, J shed 2 bases, and the junction held 5 bases outside the gene matches. From germline, CDR1 is SGHVS and CDR2 FQNEAQ. The CDR3 runs to 16 residues.

V gene TRBV29-1 combines with J gene TRBJ2-3; D is unresolved. The V gene lost 2 bases and the J gene lost 3 bases, with 9 bases spanning the gap. The germline V gene has CDR1 SQVTM and CDR2 ANQGSEA. The CDR3 extends over 13 amino acids. In DNA, the CDR3 is TGCAGCGTTGAATGGGAAGAGACAGATACGCAGTATTTT. Residues: CSVEWEETDTQYF.

This clonotype is a singleton in its sample. The chain links TRBV5-1 to TRBJ2-3; TRBD1 might be the D (5 bases). V lost 0 bases and J 4 bases, leaving 9 bases between the germline ends. Germline CDR1 is SGHRS and CDR2 is YFSETQ. The CDR3 has 14 residues. The CDR3 DNA reads TGCGCCAGCAGCTTGGCCTCCAGGGCAGATACGCAGTATTTT. Its protein is CASSLASRADTQYF.

In its sample, this clonotype was seen a few times. This chain connects TRBV10-3 to TRBJ2-5; the match to TRBD2 covers 9 bases. Germline V gene sequence: CDR1 ENHRY, CDR2 SYGVKD. Trimming removed 0 bases from V and 5 bases from J; junction bases left unmatched: 7. The CDR3 spans 16 residues. CDR3 residues: CAISESGLAGMETQYF. The CDR3, as DNA: TGTGCCATCAGTGAGTCAGGCCTAGCGGGGATGGAGACCCAGTACTTC.

This clonotype was recorded a few times. This chain connects TRBV5-1 to TRBJ1-5; tentative D call: TRBD1 (6 bases). Between the trimmed V and J ends, which lost 4 bases and 6 bases, there was a span of 20 bases. The CDR3 sequence is 16 residues long. Germline V gene data show CDR1 as SGHRS and CDR2 as YFSETQ. CDR3 region: CASSLGAGGSFQPQHF. DNA for the CDR3: TGCGCCAGCAGCCTTGGGGCGGGGGGCTCATTTCAGCCCCAGCATTTT.

This clonotype was picked up a small number of times. V and J are TRBV5-1 and TRBJ2-5; TRBD1 agrees at 8 bases. The CDR3 has 14 residues. Trimming cost V 4 bases and J 5 bases; bases outside gene matches: 7. Germline lookup yields CDR1 SGHRS and CDR2 YFSETQ. As DNA, the CDR3 is TGCGCCAGCAGCATGGGACAGGTGGGGGAGACCCAGTACTTC. This encodes CASSMGQVGETQYF.

J is TRBJ2-2 and V is TRBV7-3; 9 bases are a match to TRBD1. V trimming: 5 bases; J trimming: 5 bases; junction bases outside the gene matches: 9. The CDR3 is 16 residues long. The V gene's germline CDR1 is SGHTA and CDR2 FQGTGA. This CDR3 reads CASSLLGTGRTGELFF. CDR3 nucleotides: TGTGCCAGCAGCCTGCTTGGGACAGGGAGGACCGGGGAGCTGTTTTTT.

The chain recombines TRBV7-2 with TRBJ2-1, with 12 positions matching TRBD2. The length of the CDR3 is 15 residues. The junction had 5 bases not matched to a gene; V was cut back by 4 bases and J by 7 bases. The V gene's germline CDR1 is SGHTA and CDR2 FQGNSA. DNA for the CDR3: TGTGCCAGCAGCTCGCTAGCGGGGGGGCTTAATGAGCAGTTCTTC. This translates into CASSSLAGGLNEQFF.

The chain uses TRBV6-5 and TRBJ2-1; the D gene is possibly TRBD1 (6 bases). Between the trimmed V and J ends, which lost 5 bases and 9 bases, there was a span of 14 bases. Germline CDR1 MNHEY, CDR2 SVGAGI. The CDR3 sequence is 13 residues long. The CDR3 DNA is TGTGCCAGCAGTCAGGGGACACTTGCTGAGCAGTTCTTC. It is translated as CASSQGTLAEQFF.

This clonotype was found many times. The chain has TRBV29-1 and TRBJ1-1, with unresolved D. CDR1 and CDR2 (germline): SQVTM, ANQGSEA. The CDR3 spans 12 residues. V was clipped by 5 bases and J by 8 bases, with 15 bases between them. The CDR3 protein is CSVCSQTPEAFF. CDR3 sequence (DNA): TGCAGCGTTTGTTCCCAAACCCCCGAAGCTTTCTTT.

This clonotype has a handful of counts. The CDR3 bases are TGCGCCAGCAGCCTAAGAGGGCGGACAAGGGCCGCAGATACGCAGTATTTT. Amino acid sequence: CASSLRGRTRAADTQYF. The J gene is TRBJ2-3, the V gene TRBV4-3, with D perhaps being TRBD1 or TRBD2 (5 bases each). The CDR3 covers 17 residues. The ends were cut back, 4 bases at V and 4 bases at J, with 21 bases in the middle. Germline CDR1 is LGHNA and CDR2 is YSLEER.

The chain has TRBV10-3 and TRBJ2-6; 8 bases line up with TRBD1. The CDR3 length is 15 residues. With V trimmed by 8 bases and J by 0 bases, 3 bases remained unmatched. The germline CDR1 and CDR2 sequences are ENHRY and SYGVKD. The CDR3 spells CAIGTGSSGANVLTF. Here the CDR3 DNA reads TGTGCCATCGGGACAGGATCCTCTGGGGCCAACGTCCTGACTTTC.

This clonotype was counted many times. The chain uses TRBV5-1 and TRBJ1-2, with a possible D match to TRBD1 (6 bases). Germline CDR1 SGHRS, CDR2 YFSETQ. The V end lost 4 bases, the J end lost 5 bases, and 15 bases lay between the germline ends. The CDR3 covers 14 residues. CDR3 in DNA: TGCGCCAGCAGCGCCTTGGACAGCTCATATGGCTACACCTTC. It codes for CASSALDSSYGYTF.